One and the same sample provided the 27 T cell receptor beta chains below, sequenced in a study of lymphopenia after photon versus proton radiotherapy. The protocol was immunoSEQ multiplex PCR, while the TCRdb copy is restricted to in-frame clones and leaves out a portion. This table holds roughly 150,000 clones, less than 90% found once. The sample consisted of peripheral blood, taken from a patient treated with photon-based radiotherapy. The receptors here all came from a man in his forties or fifties with gastric cancer.

The gene calls are TRBV7-9 and TRBJ1-4; D perhaps matches TRBD1 (5 bases). This CDR3 spans 14 amino acids. V was trimmed by 5 bases and J by 4 bases, leaving 11 bases between them. Germline V lookup: CDR1 SEHNR, CDR2 FQNEAQ (reference sequence). The DNA of the CDR3 is TGTGCCAGCAGCCCCCCCCAGGGTAATGAAAAACTGTTTTTT. Its protein product is CASSPPQGNEKLFF.

The gene calls are TRBV15 and TRBJ1-1; 10 bases line up with TRBD1. The V and J ends lost 2 bases and 2 bases, in that order; junction bases with no gene match: 2. Looked up from germline, CDR1 is LNHNV and CDR2 is YYDKDF (reference sequence). The CDR3 contains 15 residues. CDR3 sequence: CATSRRDRGNTEAFF. In DNA form, the CDR3 reads TGTGCCACCAGCAGACGGGACAGGGGAAACACTGAAGCTTTCTTT. Using reference TRBV15 and TRBJ1-1 for the parts outside the CDR3, the full variable domain is DAMVIQNPRYQVTQFGKPVTLSCSQTLNHNVMYWYQQKSSQAPKLLFHYYDKDFNNEADTPDNFQSRRPNTSFCFLDIRSPGLGDTAMYLCATSRRDRGNTEAFFGQGTRLTVV.

V is TRBV10-3 and J is TRBJ1-1; 7 nucleotides agree with TRBD1. The CDR3 sequence is 16 residues long. Germline V CDR1 and CDR2: ENHRY, SYGVKD. Germline trimming cut 0 bases from V and 2 bases from J; bases unmatched to any gene: 6. CDR3 DNA sequence: TGTGCCATCAGTGAGTCCCGACAGGGTTATAACACTGAAGCTTTCTTT. Translating gives CAISESRQGYNTEAFF.

This clone was observed a handful of times. The chain joins TRBV2 to TRBJ1-5, with a weak D call TRBD1 (5 bases). Germline CDR1 is SNHLY and CDR2 is FYNNEI. The CDR3 length is 17 residues. V gave up 3 bases and J gave up 0 bases, with 15 bases separating them. The CDR3 DNA sequence: TGTGCCAGCAGTGATCAGGCAGGGCTGACTAGCAATCAGCCCCAGCATTTT. Protein sequence: CASSDQAGLTSNQPQHF. Combining the CDR3 with reference TRBV2 and TRBJ1-5 gives the whole variable domain EPEVTQTPSHQVTQMGQEVILRCVPISNHLYFYWYRQILGQKVEFLVSFYNNEISEKSEIFDDQFSVERPDGSNFTLKIRSTKLEDSAMYFCASSDQAGLTSNQPQHFGDGTRLSIL.

The chain carries TRBV7-2 and TRBJ2-3; D may be TRBD2 (6 bases). Trimming shortened V by 6 bases and J by 1 base, and 17 bases separated the two germline ends. The length of the CDR3 is 16 residues. Germline CDR1 SGHTA, CDR2 FQGNSA. CDR3 sequence (DNA): TGTGCCAGCAGAGTCGCTGGGGCTAGCGGCACAGATACGCAGTATTTT. It codes for CASRVAGASGTDTQYF.

V is TRBV6-4 and J is TRBJ1-2; D uncertain. V was trimmed by 4 bases and J by 6 bases, leaving 15 bases between them. The CDR3 totals 14 residues. Germline assignment: CDR1 MRHNA and CDR2 SNTAGT. CDR3 sequence (DNA): TGTGCCAGCAGTGTTGACGGCCGTATGAATGGCTACACCTTC. Amino acid sequence: CASSVDGRMNGYTF.

The chain has TRBV11-1 and TRBJ2-7; D gene uncertain. V gave up 0 bases and J gave up 1 base, with 16 bases separating them. The CDR3 sequence is 17 residues long. Germline V gene lookup returns CDR1 SGHAT and CDR2 FQDESV (reference sequence). CDR3 nucleotide sequence: TGTGCCAGCAGCTTAGCCCCCTGGCGGTCACAATCCTACGAGCAGTACTTC. It encodes CASSLAPWRSQSYEQYF.

The gene calls are TRBV28 and TRBJ1-4, with D maybe TRBD1 (6 bases). The V end was cut by 6 bases, the J end by 8 bases, with 19 bases between. This CDR3 contains 15 residues. Per germline, CDR1 MDHEN and CDR2 SYDVKM. For the CDR3, the DNA is TGTGCCAGCAGCTCGCCGGGGGGGCGGGAGGAAAAACTGTTTTTT. Translation: CASSSPGGREEKLFF. Full variable domain (missing parts from reference TRBV28 and TRBJ1-4): DVKVTQSSRYLVKRTGEKVFLECVQDMDHENMFWYRQDPGLGLRLIYFSYDVKMKEKGDIPEGYSVSREKKERFSLILESASTNQTSMYLCASSSPGGREEKLFFGSGTQLSVL.

The CDR3 nucleotides read TGTGCCAGTAGTTCAGGTAGCGGGCTTCGAGAGCAGTTCTTC. This codes for CASSSGSGLREQFF. The chain recombines TRBV19 with TRBJ2-1; 7 nucleotides agree with TRBD2. The CDR3 has 14 amino acids. V shed 5 bases and J 10 bases; nucleotides not matched to a gene: 11. Germline CDR1 LNHDA, CDR2 SQIVND (reference sequence).

The chain uses TRBV7-7 and TRBJ2-1; unclear D gene. The CDR3 is 13 amino acids. From germline, CDR1 is SSHAT and CDR2 FNYEAQ (reference sequence). The V gene lost 5 bases and the J gene lost 5 bases, with 10 bases spanning the gap. CDR3 amino acids: CASSTHRDNEQFF. The CDR3 region has the DNA TGTGCCAGCAGCACTCACCGGGACAATGAGCAGTTCTTC.

The rearrangement links TRBV9 to TRBJ1-1, with D tentatively TRBD1 (5 bases). The V end was cut by 4 bases, the J end by 0 bases, with 13 bases between. Germline-derived CDR1 and CDR2 are SGDLS and YYNGEE. The CDR3 has 15 amino acids. The chain's CDR3 is CASSPVLGVNTEAFF. CDR3 coding DNA: TGTGCCAGCAGCCCAGTTTTAGGGGTGAACACTGAAGCTTTCTTT. Complete variable domain (other parts from reference TRBV9 and TRBJ1-1): DSGVTQTPKHLITATGQRVTLRCSPRSGDLSVYWYQQSLDQGLQFLIQYYNGEERAKGNILERFSAQQFPDLHSELNLSSLELGDSALYFCASSPVLGVNTEAFFGQGTRLTVV.

V gene TRBV29-1 combines with J gene TRBJ2-6; unclear D gene. The ends were cut back, 1 base at V and 1 base at J, with 8 bases in the middle. The CDR3 contains 15 residues. Germline V gene lookup returns CDR1 SQVTM and CDR2 ANQGSEA. CDR3 in DNA: TGCAGCGTTGAAGGAGACGTATCTGGGGCCAACGTCCTGACTTTC. This sequence encodes CSVEGDVSGANVLTF.

This sequence joins TRBV5-6 and TRBJ2-5; 7 bases are shared with TRBD2. The CDR3 sequence is 17 residues long. With V trimmed by 2 bases and J by 5 bases, 15 bases remained unmatched. In germline, CDR1 is SGHDT, CDR2 YYEEEE. The DNA for the CDR3 is TGTGCCAGCAGCTTTTGGTTGGCAGCGGGGCTCCGGGAGACCCAGTACTTC. It encodes CASSFWLAAGLRETQYF.

This sequence joins TRBV7-9 and TRBJ2-5; D possibly matches TRBD1 or TRBD2 (5 bases each). Trimming took 1 base from V and 9 from J, leaving 15 bases between them. The V gene's germline CDR1 is SEHNR and CDR2 FQNEAQ (reference sequence). This CDR3 spans 14 amino acids. The chain's CDR3 is CASSLEWDLLAQYF. CDR3 nucleotide sequence: TGTGCCAGCAGCTTAGAGTGGGACCTTTTGGCCCAGTACTTC.

The gene calls are TRBV6-5 and TRBJ1-3; D gene uncertain. The V end was cut by 2 bases, the J end by 0 bases, with 11 bases between. Germline CDR1 MNHEY, CDR2 SVGAGI. This CDR3 has 16 residues. For the CDR3, the DNA is TGTGCCAGCAGTTACGGGTCTCGGACCTCTGGAAACACCATATATTTT. It codes for CASSYGSRTSGNTIYF.

The chain couples TRBV4-2 to TRBJ2-7; 10 nucleotides agree with TRBD2. V lost 0 bases and J lost 3; bases outside the gene matches: 11. CDR3 length: 18 residues. CDR1 and CDR2 (germline): LGHNA, YNFKEQ. The CDR3 bases are TGTGCCAGCAGCCAAGATCGCGCTAGCGGGAGACATAGCTACGAGCAGTACTTC. This codes for CASSQDRASGRHSYEQYF.

This chain uses TRBV7-8 with TRBJ2-3, with a possible D match to TRBD1 (6 bases). Germline CDR1 SGHVS, CDR2 FQNEAQ. Trimming stripped 10 bases from V and 3 bases from J, with 17 bases between. This CDR3 spans 14 amino acids. As DNA, the CDR3 is TGTGCCACCAGGGGCATCCTGGGGACAGATACGCAGTATTTT. It translates to CATRGILGTDTQYF.

The chain carries TRBV29-1 and TRBJ2-5, with TRBD1 matching over 9 bases. Germline-derived CDR1 and CDR2 are SQVTM and ANQGSEA. The CDR3 runs to 12 residues. V trimming: 7 bases; J trimming: 3 bases; junction bases outside the gene matches: 3. The CDR3 protein is CSARTGEETQYF. DNA of the CDR3: TGCAGCGCCAGGACAGGGGAAGAGACCCAGTACTTC. Complete variable domain (other parts from reference TRBV29-1 and TRBJ2-5): SAVISQKPSRDICQRGTSLTIQCQVDSQVTMMFWYRQQPGQSLTLIATANQGSEATYESGFVIDKFPISRPNLTFSTLTVSNMSPEDSSIYLCSARTGEETQYFGPGTRLLVL.

The rearrangement uses TRBV5-5 and TRBJ2-1; weak D call: TRBD2 (6 bases). The V end was cut by 1 base, the J end by 9 bases, with 23 bases between. The germline V gene encodes CDR1 SGHKS and CDR2 YYEKEE (reference sequence). This CDR3 region has 17 residues. The CDR3 nucleotides are TGTGCCAGCAGCTTGTCCTCTTACGGAGGGAGTCGGGGTGAGCAGTTCTTC. Its translation is CASSLSSYGGSRGEQFF.

V is TRBV2 and J is TRBJ2-3, with TRBD2 identical over 9 bases. V shed 2 bases and J 0 bases; nucleotides not matched to a gene: 12. This CDR3 comprises 19 residues. Germline assignment: CDR1 SNHLY and CDR2 FYNNEI. The CDR3 protein is CASSEFRGASGKSTDTQYF. CDR3 bases: TGTGCCAGCAGTGAATTTCGGGGGGCTAGCGGGAAGAGCACAGATACGCAGTATTTT. The whole variable domain, filled in from reference TRBV2 and TRBJ2-3, reads EPEVTQTPSHQVTQMGQEVILRCVPISNHLYFYWYRQILGQKVEFLVSFYNNEISEKSEIFDDQFSVERPDGSNFTLKIRSTKLEDSAMYFCASSEFRGASGKSTDTQYFGPGTRLTVL.

This rearrangement joins TRBV19 to TRBJ2-1, with D perhaps matching TRBD1 (6 bases). The CDR3 consists of 15 residues. Per germline, CDR1 LNHDA and CDR2 SQIVND (reference sequence). Trimming shortened V by 3 bases and J by 2 bases, and 11 bases separated the two germline ends. The CDR3, as DNA: TGTGCCAGTAGTATGGGGGCCTCACCCTACAATGAGCAGTTCTTC. Protein sequence: CASSMGASPYNEQFF.

This chain joins TRBV10-1 and TRBJ1-1; D is possibly TRBD1 (5 bases). Between the trimmed V and J ends, which lost 6 bases and 3 bases, there was a span of 11 bases. The CDR3 sequence is 13 residues long. Germline CDR1 reads WNHNN; CDR2 reads SYGVQD (reference sequence). The CDR3 coding sequence is TGCGCCAGCAGCCGGACGGGGGACACTGAAGCTTTCTTT. It specifies CASSRTGDTEAFF.

This rearrangement joins TRBV11-2 to TRBJ2-5; the match to TRBD1 covers 7 bases. The CDR3 covers 15 residues. V lost 4 bases to trimming and J lost 4 bases; unmatched junction nucleotides: 9. CDR1 SGHAT and CDR2 FQNNGV come from the germline V gene. The DNA for the CDR3 is TGTGCCAGCAGCTCGACAGGGTTTTATGTAGAGACCCAGTACTTC. This translates into CASSSTGFYVETQYF.

The chain couples TRBV7-2 to TRBJ2-7, with D tentatively TRBD2 (5 bases). CDR1 SGHTA and CDR2 FQGNSA come from the germline V gene. The CDR3 length is 13 residues. Trimming stripped 5 bases from V and 7 bases from J, with 15 bases between. The DNA for the CDR3 is TGTGCCAGCAGCCTCTACCCGGAGGCGGAGCAGTACTTC. Translated: CASSLYPEAEQYF.

The J gene is TRBJ1-1, the V gene TRBV29-1; D unclear. Germline lookup yields CDR1 SQVTM and CDR2 ANQGSEA. V lost 7 bases, J lost 3 bases, and 12 bases lay in between. This CDR3 has 12 amino acids. CDR3 in DNA: TGCAGCGGAGCGGATAGCGACACTGAAGCTTTCTTT. Translated: CSGADSDTEAFF.

The chain links TRBV5-5 to TRBJ2-7, with D unresolved. The V and J ends lost 0 bases and 5 bases respectively, with 3 bases between them. CDR1 is SGHKS, CDR2 YYEKEE, per germline (reference sequence). This CDR3 has 11 residues. In DNA form, the CDR3 reads TGTGCCAGCAGCTTGGGGCACGAGCAGTACTTC. Amino acid sequence: CASSLGHEQYF.

The rearrangement links TRBV6-1 to TRBJ2-1; 8 bases agree with TRBD1. Germline assignment: CDR1 MNHNS and CDR2 SASEGT. The CDR3 sequence is 15 residues long. J lost 2 bases, V lost 6 bases, and 6 bases had no gene match. This CDR3 reads CASRQTGGTYNEQFF. In nucleotides, the CDR3 is TGTGCCAGCAGGCAAACAGGGGGTACCTACAATGAGCAGTTCTTC.